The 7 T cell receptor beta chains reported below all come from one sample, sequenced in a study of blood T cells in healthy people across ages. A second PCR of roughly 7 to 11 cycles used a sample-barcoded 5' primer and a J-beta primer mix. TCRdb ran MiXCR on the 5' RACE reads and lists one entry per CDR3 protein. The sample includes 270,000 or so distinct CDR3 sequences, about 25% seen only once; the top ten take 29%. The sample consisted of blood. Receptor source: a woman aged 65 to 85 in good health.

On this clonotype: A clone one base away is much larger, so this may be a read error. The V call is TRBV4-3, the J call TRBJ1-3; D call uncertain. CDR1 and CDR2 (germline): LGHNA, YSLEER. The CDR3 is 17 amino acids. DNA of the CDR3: TGCGCCAGCAGCCACCTCGGGCCCAGTTCCTCTGGAAACACCCTATATTTT. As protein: CASSHLGPSSSGNTLYF.

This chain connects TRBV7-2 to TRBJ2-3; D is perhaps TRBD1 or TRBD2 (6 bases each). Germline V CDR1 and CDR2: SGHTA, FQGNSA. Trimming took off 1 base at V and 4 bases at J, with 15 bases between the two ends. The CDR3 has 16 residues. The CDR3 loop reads CASSLGGGFNPDTQYF. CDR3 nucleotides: TGTGCCAGCAGCTTAGGAGGGGGGTTTAACCCAGATACGCAGTATTTT.

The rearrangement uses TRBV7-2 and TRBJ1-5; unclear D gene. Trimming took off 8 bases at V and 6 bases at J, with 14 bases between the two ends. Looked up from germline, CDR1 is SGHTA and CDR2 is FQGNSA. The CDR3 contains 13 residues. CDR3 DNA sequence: TGTGCCAGCCAGAGGGAGAGGAGTCAGCCCCAGCATTTT. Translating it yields CASQRERSQPQHF. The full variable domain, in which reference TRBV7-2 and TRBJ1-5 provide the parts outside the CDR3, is GAGVSQSPSNKVTEKGKDVELRCDPISGHTALYWYRQSLGQGLEFLIYFQGNSAPDKSGLPSDRFSAERTGGSVSTLTIQRTQQEDSAVYLCASQRERSQPQHFGDGTRLSIL.

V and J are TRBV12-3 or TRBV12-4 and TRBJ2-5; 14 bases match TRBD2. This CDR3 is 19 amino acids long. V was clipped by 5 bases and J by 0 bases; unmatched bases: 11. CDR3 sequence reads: CASSQGLAGGAPYQETQYF. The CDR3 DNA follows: TGTGCCAGCAGTCAAGGACTAGCGGGAGGAGCCCCCTACCAAGAGACCCAGTACTTC.

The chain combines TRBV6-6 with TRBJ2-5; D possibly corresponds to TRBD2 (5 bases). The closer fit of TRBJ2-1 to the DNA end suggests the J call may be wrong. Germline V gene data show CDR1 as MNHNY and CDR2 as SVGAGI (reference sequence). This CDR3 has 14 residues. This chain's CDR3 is CASTTRGSYNEQFF. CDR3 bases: TGTGCCAGCACCACTCGGGGCTCCTACAATGAGCAGTTCTTC.

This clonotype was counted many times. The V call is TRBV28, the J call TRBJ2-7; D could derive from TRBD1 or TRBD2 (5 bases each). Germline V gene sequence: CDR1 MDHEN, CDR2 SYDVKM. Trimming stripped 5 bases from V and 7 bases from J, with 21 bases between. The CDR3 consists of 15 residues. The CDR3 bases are TGTGCCAGCAGTCTACCGACTACCAGGGCAGGAGAGCAGTACTTC. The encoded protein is CASSLPTTRAGEQYF.

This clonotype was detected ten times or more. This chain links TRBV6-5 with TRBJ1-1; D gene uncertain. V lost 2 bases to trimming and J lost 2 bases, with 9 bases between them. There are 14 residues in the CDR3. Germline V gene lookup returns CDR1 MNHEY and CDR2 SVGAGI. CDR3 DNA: TGTGCCAGCAGTTACGGGCGGGCAAACACTGAAGCTTTCTTT. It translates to CASSYGRANTEAFF.